These T cell receptor beta chains were read from a single sample in a study of blood T cell repertoires in COVID-19. TCRdb's table, derived via immunoSEQ multiplex PCR, lists solely in-frame clones and lacks some. Of approximately 120,000 clones detected, approximately 80% appear once; the ten largest clones hold around 6.7%. The sample was peripheral blood. Receptor source: a woman aged 50 to 65 with acute or convalescent COVID-19. CDR3s include the opening cysteine and the closing phenylalanine or tryptophan. A D gene is named only where the DNA matches it firmly. The size entry is marked missing in some rows and otherwise reads once, few, many or a size class.

abundance: NA; j_gene: TRBJ1-2; v_gene: TRBV7-9; d_gene: TRBD1; CDR3nt: TGTGCCAGCAGCTTAGAGAACAGGGGTACAGGCTACACCTTC; CDR3aa: CASSLENRGTGYTF
abundance: NA; j_gene: TRBJ2-1; v_gene: TRBV4-2; d_gene: TRBD2; CDR3nt: TGTGCCAGCAGCCAAGTCGAGCGGGGTGGCAATGAGCAGTTCTTC; CDR3aa: CASSQVERGGNEQFF
abundance: NA; j_gene: TRBJ1-6; v_gene: TRBV5-6; d_gene: TRBD1; CDR3nt: TGTGCCAGCAGCTCGACAGGGGGGAATTCACCCCTCCACTTT; CDR3aa: CASSSTGGNSPLHF
abundance: NA; j_gene: TRBJ1-2; v_gene: TRBV5-1; d_gene: NA; CDR3nt: TGCGCCAGCAGCTTCGGGGATCAGGGCTACACCTTC; CDR3aa: CASSFGDQGYTF
abundance: NA; j_gene: TRBJ2-3; v_gene: TRBV2; d_gene: TRBD2; CDR3nt: TGTGCCAGCAGTTCCCGCTCTAGCGGGGGGGTGGATACGCAGTATTTT; CDR3aa: CASSSRSSGGVDTQYF
abundance: NA; j_gene: TRBJ1-1; v_gene: TRBV6-6; d_gene: TRBD1; CDR3nt: TGTGCCAGCAGACGGGACAGTAACACTGAAGCTTTCTTT; CDR3aa: CASRRDSNTEAFF
abundance: NA; j_gene: TRBJ1-4; v_gene: TRBV7-8; d_gene: TRBD1; CDR3nt: TGTGCCAGCAGCTTAGAGGTACAGGGGGGCAAACTGTTTTTT; CDR3aa: CASSLEVQGGKLFF
abundance: NA; j_gene: TRBJ1-5; v_gene: TRBV7-2; d_gene: NA; CDR3nt: TGTGCCAGCAGCTTAGACCAGTTTCAGCCCCAGCATTTT; CDR3aa: CASSLDQFQPQHF
abundance: few; j_gene: TRBJ1-4; v_gene: TRBV29-1; d_gene: TRBD1; CDR3nt: TGCAGCGGGGGACAGGCGCTTAATGAAAAACTGTTTTTT; CDR3aa: CSGGQALNEKLFF
abundance: few; j_gene: TRBJ2-2; v_gene: TRBV7-3; d_gene: NA; CDR3nt: TGTGCCAGCAGCTCCGGGGGACCGAACACCGGGGAGCTGTTTTTT; CDR3aa: CASSSGGPNTGELFF
abundance: NA; j_gene: TRBJ2-3; v_gene: TRBV5-1; d_gene: TRBD2; CDR3nt: TGCGCCAGCAGCTTGACTAGCGTTTACACAGATACGCAGTATTTT; CDR3aa: CASSLTSVYTDTQYF
abundance: NA; j_gene: TRBJ1-5; v_gene: TRBV9; d_gene: TRBD1; CDR3nt: TGTGCCAGCAGCCAGGGGACAGAAAATCAGCCCCAGCATTTT; CDR3aa: CASSQGTENQPQHF
abundance: once; j_gene: TRBJ1-2; v_gene: TRBV19; d_gene: NA; CDR3nt: TGTGCCAGTTCGCCAAGTCTAGCTAACTATGGCTACACCTTC; CDR3aa: CASSPSLANYGYTF
abundance: NA; j_gene: TRBJ2-7; v_gene: TRBV7-9; d_gene: TRBD1; CDR3nt: TGTGCCAGCAGCCGGACAGGGGGCGCATTATACGAGCAGTACTTC; CDR3aa: CASSRTGGALYEQYF
abundance: NA; j_gene: TRBJ1-2; v_gene: TRBV19; d_gene: TRBD1; CDR3nt: TGTGCCAGTAGTACCCAACATGCAGGGACAGGGATCTACACCTTC; CDR3aa: CASSTQHAGTGIYTF
abundance: NA; j_gene: TRBJ1-4; v_gene: TRBV2; d_gene: TRBD1; CDR3nt: TGTGCCAGCAGGCCCACAGGGGTTAATGAAAAACTGTTTTTT; CDR3aa: CASRPTGVNEKLFF
abundance: NA; j_gene: TRBJ1-3; v_gene: TRBV18; d_gene: TRBD1; CDR3nt: TGTGCCAGCTCACCGACAATGACAGGGTACGGAAACACCATATATTTT; CDR3aa: CASSPTMTGYGNTIYF
abundance: NA; j_gene: TRBJ1-5; v_gene: TRBV6-6; d_gene: NA; CDR3nt: TGTGCCACCAAGAACAGGGATAGCAATCAGCCCCAGCATTTT; CDR3aa: CATKNRDSNQPQHF
abundance: NA; j_gene: TRBJ2-6; v_gene: TRBV7-3; d_gene: NA; CDR3nt: TGTGCCAGCAGCTTAGGGGGCCCTTCTGGGGCCAACGTCCTGACTTTC; CDR3aa: CASSLGGPSGANVLTF
abundance: once; j_gene: TRBJ1-5; v_gene: TRBV18; d_gene: NA; CDR3nt: TGTGCCAGCTCACCAGACAACAATCAGCCCCAGCATTTT; CDR3aa: CASSPDNNQPQHF
abundance: once; j_gene: TRBJ1-6; v_gene: TRBV9; d_gene: TRBD1; CDR3nt: TGTGCCAGCAGCCTAGGGGGCGCATCACCCCTCCACTTT; CDR3aa: CASSLGGASPLHF
abundance: NA; j_gene: TRBJ1-2; v_gene: TRBV2; d_gene: NA; CDR3nt: TGTGCCAGCACCGCCGTGGAGGGCTATGGCTACACCTTC; CDR3aa: CASTAVEGYGYTF
abundance: NA; j_gene: TRBJ2-1; v_gene: TRBV9; d_gene: TRBD2; CDR3nt: TGTGCCAGCACGAGGAATAGCGGGGGGGCCGGTAGGGTCAATGAGCAGTTCTTC; CDR3aa: CASTRNSGGAGRVNEQFF
abundance: NA; j_gene: TRBJ1-6; v_gene: TRBV10-3; d_gene: NA; CDR3nt: TGTGCCATCACTGACGCGGTTAACCATAATTCACCCCTCCACTTT; CDR3aa: CAITDAVNHNSPLHF
abundance: NA; j_gene: TRBJ2-3; v_gene: TRBV19; d_gene: NA; CDR3nt: TGTGCCAGTAGTATATGGAGGTGGGATACGCAGTATTTT; CDR3aa: CASSIWRWDTQYF
abundance: NA; j_gene: TRBJ1-1; v_gene: TRBV14; d_gene: NA; CDR3nt: TGTGCCAGCAGCTTTTTACTGTCGAACACTGAAGCTTTCTTT; CDR3aa: CASSFLLSNTEAFF
abundance: NA; j_gene: TRBJ1-6; v_gene: TRBV11-3; d_gene: NA; CDR3nt: TGTGCCAGCAGCTTAGATCGGCCCTCGTCGGCTAGCTCCTATAATTCACCCCTCCACTTT; CDR3aa: CASSLDRPSSASSYNSPLHF
abundance: once; j_gene: TRBJ2-4; v_gene: TRBV18; d_gene: TRBD2; CDR3nt: TGTGCCAGCTCACCCTCGCGGGGGGCAGAAAACATTCAGTACTTC; CDR3aa: CASSPSRGAENIQYF
abundance: NA; j_gene: TRBJ1-1; v_gene: TRBV5-1; d_gene: TRBD1; CDR3nt: TGCGCCAGCAGCTTGGGGACAGGCCCGAACACTGAAGCTTTCTTT; CDR3aa: CASSLGTGPNTEAFF
abundance: NA; j_gene: TRBJ1-2; v_gene: TRBV6-5; d_gene: NA; CDR3nt: TGTGCCACGACAGGAGGCTATGGCTACACCTTC; CDR3aa: CATTGGYGYTF
abundance: NA; j_gene: TRBJ2-2; v_gene: TRBV7-2; d_gene: NA; CDR3nt: TGTGCCAGCAGCTTAGCGGGAGCCGCACGGGAGCTGTTTTTT; CDR3aa: CASSLAGAARELFF
abundance: NA; j_gene: TRBJ2-1; v_gene: TRBV2; d_gene: TRBD2; CDR3nt: TGTGCCAGCAGTTTAACGGGGGGGAGGTACGACAATGAGCAGTTCTTC; CDR3aa: CASSLTGGRYDNEQFF
abundance: once; j_gene: TRBJ1-4; v_gene: TRBV6-5; d_gene: NA; CDR3nt: TGTGCCAGCAGTTCCCTCGGGCCGGGGGAAAAACTGTTTTTT; CDR3aa: CASSSLGPGEKLFF
abundance: once; j_gene: TRBJ1-2; v_gene: TRBV19; d_gene: NA; CDR3nt: TGTGCCAGTAGTATAAAATACAGGGACAACTATGGCTACACCTTC; CDR3aa: CASSIKYRDNYGYTF
abundance: NA; j_gene: TRBJ2-7; v_gene: TRBV2; d_gene: NA; CDR3nt: TGTGCCAGCTCTGTTGGGGGCTGGACCAACTACGAGCAGTACTTC; CDR3aa: CASSVGGWTNYEQYF
abundance: NA; j_gene: TRBJ2-1; v_gene: TRBV6-4; d_gene: TRBD2; CDR3nt: TGTGCCAGCAGTGACTCGGCGGGGGGGCAGGGTGAGCAGTTCTTC; CDR3aa: CASSDSAGGQGEQFF
abundance: NA; j_gene: TRBJ1-2; v_gene: TRBV12-5; d_gene: NA; CDR3nt: TGTGCTAGTGGTTTGGTAGGGACACACCTCAACTATGGCTACACCTTC; CDR3aa: CASGLVGTHLNYGYTF
abundance: NA; j_gene: TRBJ1-2; v_gene: TRBV3-1/TRBV3-2; d_gene: NA; CDR3nt: TGTGCCAGCAGCCAAGTTTCCAGGCCTCAGACCCCTAACTATGGCTACACCTTC; CDR3aa: CASSQVSRPQTPNYGYTF
abundance: NA; j_gene: TRBJ2-1; v_gene: TRBV6-6; d_gene: NA; CDR3nt: TGTGCCAGCAGTTACTCTGTTGACTTTGAGCAGTTCTTC; CDR3aa: CASSYSVDFEQFF
abundance: NA; j_gene: TRBJ2-3; v_gene: TRBV19; d_gene: TRBD2; CDR3nt: TGTGCCAGTAGTTCACTAGCGGGGGGCGAAGATACGCAGTATTTT; CDR3aa: CASSSLAGGEDTQYF
abundance: NA; j_gene: TRBJ2-3; v_gene: TRBV7-8; d_gene: NA; CDR3nt: TGTGCCAGCAGACCAGGGGCTAGCGGACCACGCACAGATACGCAGTATTTT; CDR3aa: CASRPGASGPRTDTQYF
abundance: NA; j_gene: TRBJ1-1; v_gene: TRBV24-1; d_gene: NA; CDR3nt: TGTGCCACCAGTGACAGCACAGGGCCTTCGAGGAACACTGAAGCTTTCTTT; CDR3aa: CATSDSTGPSRNTEAFF
abundance: NA; j_gene: TRBJ2-5; v_gene: TRBV5-1; d_gene: NA; CDR3nt: TGCGCCAGCAGCTTGGATGCAGGGGAAGAGACCCAGTACTTC; CDR3aa: CASSLDAGEETQYF
abundance: NA; j_gene: TRBJ2-2; v_gene: TRBV12-5; d_gene: TRBD1; CDR3nt: TGTGCTAGTGGTTTGCCCGGACAGGCCGGGGAGCTGTTTTTT; CDR3aa: CASGLPGQAGELFF
abundance: NA; j_gene: TRBJ2-1; v_gene: TRBV5-1; d_gene: TRBD2; CDR3nt: TGCGCCAGCAGCACAACTAGCGGGGGGCCATACCCCAATGAGCAGTTCTTC; CDR3aa: CASSTTSGGPYPNEQFF
abundance: NA; j_gene: TRBJ2-7; v_gene: TRBV5-8; d_gene: TRBD2; CDR3nt: TGTGCCAGCAGCTTGGTGGCTAGCGGGAGGGAGTACGAGCAGTACTTC; CDR3aa: CASSLVASGREYEQYF
abundance: few; j_gene: TRBJ1-2; v_gene: TRBV9; d_gene: TRBD1; CDR3nt: TGTGCCAGCAGCCCAGGGGGACAGGGTTCTTCAAGCTATGGCTACACCTTC; CDR3aa: CASSPGGQGSSSYGYTF
abundance: NA; j_gene: TRBJ2-5; v_gene: TRBV18; d_gene: NA; CDR3nt: TGTGCCAGCTCACCAGGTGGGGCGTTCGTTTTCGAGACCCAGTACTTC; CDR3aa: CASSPGGAFVFETQYF
abundance: NA; j_gene: TRBJ2-3; v_gene: TRBV4-1; d_gene: TRBD2; CDR3nt: TGCGCCAGCAGCCTTAGCGGGGGGTACACAGATACGCAGTATTTT; CDR3aa: CASSLSGGYTDTQYF
abundance: once; j_gene: TRBJ1-6; v_gene: TRBV12-3/TRBV12-4; d_gene: NA; CDR3nt: TGTGCCAGCAGTTTAGAATACAGCTCACCCCTCCACTTT; CDR3aa: CASSLEYSSPLHF
abundance: NA; j_gene: TRBJ1-1; v_gene: TRBV6-2/TRBV6-3; d_gene: NA; CDR3nt: TGTGCCAGCAGCCCCAACAGTAGAATGAACACTGAAGCTTTCTTT; CDR3aa: CASSPNSRMNTEAFF
abundance: once; j_gene: TRBJ2-3; v_gene: TRBV7-9; d_gene: TRBD2; CDR3nt: TGTGCCAGCAGCAAAGAGCGGGGGTCTGTGGATACGCAGTATTTT; CDR3aa: CASSKERGSVDTQYF
abundance: NA; j_gene: TRBJ2-4; v_gene: TRBV5-6; d_gene: TRBD2; CDR3nt: TGTGCCAGCAGGACAGCGGGGGGCGCCAAAAACATTCAGTACTTC; CDR3aa: CASRTAGGAKNIQYF